One T cell receptor (beta chain) is described in this entry. The PCR made use of 60 Vbeta and 13 Jbeta primers. Produced via immunoSEQ multiplex PCR; TCRdb's table is partial and in-frame only. The sample holds about 200,000 clones; 79% are singletons and the top ten take around 1.6%. This CDR3 is 13 amino acids long. The J segment lost 6 bases and the V segment lost 5 bases, leaving 3 bases of the junction unmatched. Germline V gene sequence: CDR1 PRHDT, CDR2 FYEKMQ (reference sequence). This entry comes from a study of cytomegalovirus exposure and HLA in healthy donors. The source of this sequence is a girl aged 10 to 17 in good health and CMV-seropositive. Material for sequencing was PBMCs. This chain joins TRBV13 and TRBJ2-7; 11 nucleotides align to TRBD1. The DNA for the CDR3 is TGTGCCAGCAGCCTCGGGACAGGGGGCGAGCAGTACTTC. This sequence encodes CASSLGTGGEQYF.